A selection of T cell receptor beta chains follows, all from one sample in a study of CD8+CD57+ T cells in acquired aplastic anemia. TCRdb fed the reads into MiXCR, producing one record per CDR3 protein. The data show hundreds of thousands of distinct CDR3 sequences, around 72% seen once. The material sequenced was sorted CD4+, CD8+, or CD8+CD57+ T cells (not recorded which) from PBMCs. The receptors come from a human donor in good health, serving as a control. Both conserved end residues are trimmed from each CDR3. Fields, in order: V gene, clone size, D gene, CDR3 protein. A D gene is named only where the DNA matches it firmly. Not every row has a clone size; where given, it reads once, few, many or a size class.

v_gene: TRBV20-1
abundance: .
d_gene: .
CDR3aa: SFGGGSPSYNEQF

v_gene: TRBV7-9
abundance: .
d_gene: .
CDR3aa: ASSIGPVGEAQY

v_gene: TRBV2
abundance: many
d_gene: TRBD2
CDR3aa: ASSEGLAGGNEQF

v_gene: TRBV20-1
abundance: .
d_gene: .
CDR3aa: SARPVGSGDQETQY

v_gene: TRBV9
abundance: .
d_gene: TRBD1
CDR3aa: ASSVTWRQGQETQY

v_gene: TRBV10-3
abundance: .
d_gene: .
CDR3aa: AISESPLSVHEQY

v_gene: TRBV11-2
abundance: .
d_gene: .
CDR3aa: ASTLGGATDTQY

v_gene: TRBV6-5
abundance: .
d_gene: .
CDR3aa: TSSEGAEGQY

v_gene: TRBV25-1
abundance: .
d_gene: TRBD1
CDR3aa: ASRPRTGEGYGYT

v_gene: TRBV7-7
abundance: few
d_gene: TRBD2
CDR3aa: ASRSGTSGGHQETQY

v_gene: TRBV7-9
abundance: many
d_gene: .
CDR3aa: ASSLNTYNEQF

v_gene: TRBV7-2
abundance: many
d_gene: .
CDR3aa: ASSLKQAGELF

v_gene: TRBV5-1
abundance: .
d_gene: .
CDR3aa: ASRLGPLAAGYT

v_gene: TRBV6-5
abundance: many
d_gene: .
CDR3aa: ASSYSTENTEAF